One sample yielded the 8 T cell receptor beta chains listed below, sequenced in a study of T-cell reconstitution after alpha-beta-depleted transplantation in children. Preparation of the TCRbeta library used unique molecular identifiers. MiXCR was run by TCRdb on the PCR reads, yielding one entry per CDR3 protein. This repertoire shows about 360,000 distinct CDR3 sequences, more than 10% found once; its top ten account for 4.3%. Sequences were derived from PBMCs, sampled from the stem cell graft. These receptors came from a human donor who donated a stem cell graft to a child with Fanconi anemia.

This clonotype was picked up a small number of times. The V gene is TRBV2, the J gene TRBJ2-6; no definite D call. The CDR3 contains 16 residues. CDR1 and CDR2 from the germline V gene are SNHLY and FYNNEI. V was pared by 7 bases and J by 0 bases, with 13 bases between. This chain's CDR3 is CASTRMGHSGANVLTF. CDR3 nucleotides: TGTGCCAGCACGCGAATGGGCCACTCTGGGGCCAACGTCCTGACTTTC.

The genes are TRBV12-3 or TRBV12-4 and TRBJ2-1, with D tentatively TRBD2 (5 bases). Trimming removed 2 bases from V and 3 bases from J, with 11 bases in between. The CDR3 has 15 amino acids. DNA for the CDR3: TGTGCCAGCAGTTTATCAAGCGGAGTCTACAATGAGCAGTTCTTC. Residues: CASSLSSGVYNEQFF.

This clonotype showed up just a few times. This chain joins TRBV6-1 and TRBJ1-1, with unresolved D. The CDR3 extends over 14 amino acids. CDR1 and CDR2 (germline): MNHNS, SASEGT. Trimming removed 1 base at V and 3 bases at J, with 9 bases between. The chain's CDR3 is CASSEDVRDTEAFF. CDR3 DNA sequence: TGTGCCAGCAGTGAAGACGTCCGGGACACTGAAGCTTTCTTT.

The J gene is TRBJ2-3, the V gene TRBV4-1, with D perhaps matching TRBD1 (6 bases). V was clipped by 1 base and J by 1 base, with 12 bases between them. Germline V gene lookup returns CDR1 MGHRA and CDR2 YSYEKL. This CDR3 is 16 amino acids long. The CDR3 DNA follows: TGCGCCAGCAGCCAAGCGGCGTCAGGGGGCACAGATACGCAGTATTTT. This codes for CASSQAASGGTDTQYF.

V gene TRBV12-3 or TRBV12-4 combines with J gene TRBJ2-7, with D maybe TRBD2 (5 bases). V lost 3 bases to trimming and J lost 4 bases, with 13 bases between them. The CDR3 contains 14 residues. The CDR3 region has the DNA TGTGCCAGCAGTTTGATAGGACTTGATTACGAGCAGTACTTC. It specifies CASSLIGLDYEQYF.

The sample holds a few counts of this clonotype. CDR3 loop: CASSFRTLQETQYF. The CDR3 coding sequence is TGTGCCAGCAGCTTTCGGACTTTACAAGAGACCCAGTACTTC. This chain connects TRBV11-1 to TRBJ2-5, with TRBD2 as a possible D gene (5 bases). Germline assignment: CDR1 SGHAT and CDR2 FQDESV (reference sequence). This CDR3 has 14 residues. Trimming pared 3 bases from V and 2 bases from J, leaving 10 bases between.

The rearrangement uses TRBV15 and TRBJ2-1; D gene ambiguous. With 0 bases removed from V and 5 bases from J, the gap between germline ends came to 5 bases. Germline V gene lookup returns CDR1 LNHNV and CDR2 YYDKDF (reference sequence). The CDR3 is made up of 13 amino acids. The CDR3 DNA reads as TGTGCCACCAGCAGAGATGTCCACAATGAGCAGTTCTTC. Its protein product is CATSRDVHNEQFF.

This clonotype showed up just a few times. V gene TRBV28 combines with J gene TRBJ2-5; D is unclear. This CDR3 is built from 14 residues. Trimming removed 8 bases at V and 5 bases at J, with 18 bases between. Germline assignment: CDR1 MDHEN and CDR2 SYDVKM. In nucleotides, the CDR3 is TGTGCCAGCTCCCCCGGTGGCGAGTATGAGACCCAGTACTTC. Residues: CASSPGGEYETQYF.